This T cell receptor (beta chain) was sequenced for a study of T cells in Graves' hyperthyroidism and ophthalmopathy. Study in general: Sampling of peripheral blood happened at initial diagnosis, prior to any treatment. Findings and limits, study-wide: Most thyroid clonotypes with frequency above 0.001 were detected in blood. Ophthalmopathy and stable hyperthyroidism were separated by a 13 V-J model.

Graves' hyperthyroidism was deemed stable given no ophthalmopathy progression within 18 months. The germline V and J ends were trimmed by 8 bases and 0 bases, with 10 bases remaining between them. The CDR3 consists of 13 residues. This clonotype was seen many times. What it recognizes is unknown. The investigators amplified TCR beta CDR3 regions from RNA transcripts. HTBI primers drove first-round RT-PCR of the TCR CDR3. From the multiplex PCR reads, TCRdb called clonotypes with MiXCR, one entry per CDR3 protein. The table includes a few hundred thousand distinct CDR3 sequences, roughly 15% detected once.

Sequencing was carried out using blood. The chain is built from TRBV12-3 or TRBV12-4 and TRBJ1-1; no clear D gene. The receptor was derived from a woman aged 35 to 49 with Graves' hyperthyroidism. The CDR3 coding sequence is TGTGCCAGCGGCGCGGGGATGAACACTGAAGCTTTCTTT. Translating gives CASGAGMNTEAFF.